The next 28 T cell receptor beta chains were all read from a single sample in a study of blood T cell repertoires in COVID-19. Some clones are missing from TCRdb's copy, which holds only in-frame ones; the method was immunoSEQ multiplex PCR. The sample consists of tens of thousands of clones, about 85% of them appearing once. The sequenced sample consisted of peripheral blood. The receptor set was obtained from an elderly man with acute or convalescent COVID-19.

V usage is TRBV19 and J usage is TRBJ2-1; 11 nucleotides align to TRBD2. J gave up 2 bases and V 6 bases, and 15 bases lay outside the gene matches. The germline gives CDR1 LNHDA, CDR2 SQIVND (reference sequence). The CDR3 has 19 amino acids. CDR3 residues: CASSRTSGSTLTPYNEQFF. CDR3 DNA: TGTGCCAGTAGCCGAACTAGCGGGAGCACCCTAACCCCCTACAATGAGCAGTTCTTC.

The rearrangement joins TRBV7-2 to TRBJ1-5; 9 bases line up with TRBD1. CDR1 SGHTA and CDR2 FQGNSA come from the germline V gene. This CDR3 region has 15 residues. With V trimmed by 5 bases and J by 1 base, 3 bases remained unmatched. The CDR3 DNA sequence: TGTGCCAGCAGCACCGGACAGGGGAGCAATCAGCCCCAGCATTTT. Protein sequence: CASSTGQGSNQPQHF.

The chain carries TRBV24-1 and TRBJ2-3, with 10 bases identical to TRBD2. Per the germline V gene, CDR1 is KGHDR and CDR2 is SFDVKD. The CDR3 consists of 16 residues. Trimming cost V 2 bases and J 4 bases; bases outside gene matches: 5. This chain's CDR3 is CATSDSPSGRPDTQYF. Here the CDR3 DNA reads TGTGCCACCAGTGATTCTCCTAGCGGGAGACCAGATACGCAGTATTTT.

This clone showed up just a few times. The rearrangement links TRBV7-2 to TRBJ1-1, with D possibly TRBD1 on 6 matching bases. CDR1 is SGHTA and CDR2 is FQGNSA in the germline V gene. The CDR3 is 14 residues long. V shed 2 bases and J shed 7 bases, with 14 bases lying between them. The CDR3 sequence is CASSLRRTVGEAFF. CDR3 bases: TGTGCCAGCAGCTTAAGGAGGACAGTGGGTGAAGCTTTCTTT.

This chain joins TRBV4-1 and TRBJ2-6, with TRBD2 as a possible D gene (6 bases). The V and J ends lost 1 base and 0 bases respectively, with 13 bases between them. This CDR3 has 18 amino acids. From germline, CDR1 is MGHRA and CDR2 YSYEKL. CDR3 region: CASSQAPGVISGANVLTF. In DNA, the CDR3 is TGCGCCAGCAGCCAAGCTCCGGGAGTCATCTCTGGGGCCAACGTCCTGACTTTC.

This clone was picked up one time. The chain recombines TRBV5-1 with TRBJ2-5; tentative D call: TRBD1 (6 bases). The CDR3 contains 15 residues. From germline, CDR1 is SGHRS and CDR2 YFSETQ. The V end was cut by 4 bases, the J end by 1 base, with 14 bases between. The CDR3 protein is CASSMTGPFQETQYF. CDR3 DNA sequence: TGCGCCAGCAGCATGACAGGACCCTTCCAAGAGACCCAGTACTTC.

This chain links TRBV29-1 with TRBJ2-1; D might be TRBD1 (6 bases). The CDR3 runs to 15 residues. Germline CDR1 and CDR2: SQVTM and ANQGSEA. V lost 3 bases, J lost 0 bases, and 12 bases lay in between. The CDR3 DNA sequence: TGCAGCGTTGAGGACGACAGGAGCTCCTACAATGAGCAGTTCTTC. Amino acids: CSVEDDRSSYNEQFF.

This chain connects TRBV24-1 to TRBJ1-2, with TRBD1 matching over 7 bases. Germline trimming cut 4 bases from V and 7 bases from J; bases unmatched to any gene: 5. The CDR3 is 13 residues long. Per germline, CDR1 KGHDR and CDR2 SFDVKD. CDR3: CATSDATGFGYTF. In nucleotides, the CDR3 is TGTGCCACCAGTGACGCGACAGGGTTTGGCTACACCTTC.

The chain uses TRBV5-6 and TRBJ2-2; 7 bases align to TRBD1. CDR1 and CDR2 from the germline V gene are SGHDT and YYEEEE. There are 15 residues in the CDR3. J lost 5 bases, V lost 0 bases, and 4 bases had no gene match. The CDR3 protein is CASSLDRGLTGELFF. CDR3 DNA: TGTGCCAGCAGCTTGGACAGGGGTCTGACCGGGGAGCTGTTTTTT.

This rearrangement joins TRBV7-2 to TRBJ1-2; D might be TRBD1 (5 bases). The germline gives CDR1 SGHTA, CDR2 FQGNSA. V was pared by 2 bases and J by 2 bases, with 12 bases between. The CDR3 loop spans 15 amino acids. CDR3 DNA sequence: TGTGCCAGCAGCTTAAAGGCGACAGACAACTATGGCTACACCTTC. Translated: CASSLKATDNYGYTF.

The chain links TRBV19 to TRBJ2-7; 12 nucleotides align to TRBD2. The CDR3 contains 14 residues. The ends lost 6 bases at V and 3 bases at J; junction bases unmatched: 3. From germline, CDR1 is LNHDA and CDR2 SQIVND (reference sequence). CDR3 coding DNA: TGTGCCAGTAGGAAGACTAGCGGGAGCTACGAGCAGTACTTC. Amino acid sequence: CASRKTSGSYEQYF.

The chain recombines TRBV2 with TRBJ2-4, with TRBD1 identical over 7 bases. V lost 5 bases, J lost 0 bases, and 4 bases stayed unmatched. Per germline, CDR1 SNHLY and CDR2 FYNNEI. This CDR3 spans 15 amino acids. The CDR3 region is CASSNNRGAKNIQYF. In DNA, the CDR3 is TGTGCCAGCAGTAACAACAGGGGAGCCAAAAACATTCAGTACTTC. Using reference TRBV2 and TRBJ2-4 for the parts outside the CDR3, the full variable domain is EPEVTQTPSHQVTQMGQEVILRCVPISNHLYFYWYRQILGQKVEFLVSFYNNEISEKSEIFDDQFSVERPDGSNFTLKIRSTKLEDSAMYFCASSNNRGAKNIQYFGAGTRLSVL.

The gene calls are TRBV27 and TRBJ1-2; D gene uncertain. This CDR3 is 12 amino acids long. Germline-derived CDR1 and CDR2 are MNHEY and SMNVEV (reference sequence). V gave up 6 bases and J gave up 7 bases, with 12 bases separating them. The CDR3 loop reads CASRREESGYTF. The CDR3 DNA reads as TGTGCCAGCAGGAGGGAGGAGAGTGGCTACACCTTC.

This clone was observed at least ten times. The chain carries TRBV6-1 and TRBJ1-6; TRBD1 aligns across 9 bases. The CDR3 is 15 amino acids. CDR1 and CDR2 from the germline V gene are MNHNS and SASEGT. The trim removed 1 base at V and 7 bases at J, leaving 2 bases unmatched. This CDR3 is CASSEEDRGNSPLHF. CDR3 DNA: TGTGCCAGCAGTGAAGAGGACAGGGGAAATTCACCCCTCCACTTT.

This clone was recorded once. The sample contains more than one DNA sequence encoding this CDR3. This chain connects TRBV27 to TRBJ1-2; 10 bases are shared with TRBD1. Germline V CDR1 and CDR2: MNHEY, SMNVEV (reference sequence). Trimming took 3 bases from V and 0 from J; bases not matched to a gene: 1. The CDR3 consists of 15 residues. The CDR3: CASSFGQGANYGYTF. The DNA for the CDR3 is TGTGCCAGCAGTTTTGGACAGGGGGCTAACTATGGCTACACCTTC.

The chain combines TRBV30 with TRBJ2-3; D is uncertain. The V gene's germline CDR1 is GTSNPN and CDR2 SVGIG (reference sequence). V lost 2 bases and J lost 2, with 11 bases in between. This CDR3 contains 14 residues. CDR3 DNA sequence: TGTGCCTGGAGTAACAGAGAGATCACAGATACGCAGTATTTT. Protein: CAWSNREITDTQYF.

In this sample, this clone turned up a few times. This chain connects TRBV28 to TRBJ1-6, with 9 bases that match TRBD1. CDR3 size: 14 residues. Germline V gene data show CDR1 as MDHEN and CDR2 as SYDVKM. Trimming cost V 2 bases and J 8 bases; bases outside gene matches: 1. The DNA for the CDR3 is TGTGCCAGCAGTTTAGGGGACAGGGATTCACCCCTCCACTTT. This encodes CASSLGDRDSPLHF.

This clone appeared a few times. This chain uses TRBV6-6 with TRBJ1-1; 9 positions match TRBD1. V shed 6 bases and J 2 bases; nucleotides not matched to a gene: 4. The CDR3 has 14 amino acids. The germline CDR1 and CDR2 sequences are MNHNY and SVGAGI (reference sequence). CDR3 in DNA: TGTGCCAGCAGGGGGGGACAGGGCAACACTGAAGCTTTCTTT. Its translation is CASRGGQGNTEAFF.

V usage is TRBV6-5 and J usage is TRBJ2-3; 11 bases agree with TRBD2. V trimming: 4 bases; J trimming: 3 bases; junction bases outside the gene matches: 3. CDR3 length: 15 residues. Looked up from germline, CDR1 is MNHEY and CDR2 is SVGAGI. The CDR3 coding sequence is TGTGCCAGCAGTTCCCGGACTAGCGGGACAGATACGCAGTATTTT. This translates into CASSSRTSGTDTQYF.

This chain joins TRBV11-3 and TRBJ2-1; TRBD2 matches 7 bases. J gave up 4 bases and V 4 bases, and 4 bases lay outside the gene matches. Germline V CDR1 and CDR2: SGHNT, YENEEA. The CDR3 covers 14 residues. Here the CDR3 DNA reads TGTGCCAGCAGCTCTAGCGGCCCGTACAATGAGCAGTTCTTC. This codes for CASSSSGPYNEQFF.

The chain carries TRBV24-1 and TRBJ1-1; no definite D call. V was cut by 3 bases and J by 11 bases, with 12 bases left in between. This CDR3 contains 12 residues. CDR1 KGHDR and CDR2 SFDVKD come from the germline V gene. The CDR3 here is CATSDVPGGAFF. The CDR3 DNA reads TGTGCCACCAGTGATGTCCCAGGAGGGGCTTTCTTT.

V is TRBV10-2 and J is TRBJ1-1, with D uncertain. Looked up from germline, CDR1 is WSHSY and CDR2 is SAAADI. The CDR3 is made up of 16 amino acids. V lost 8 bases and J lost 1, with 20 bases in between. The CDR3 loop reads CASVPHSGRGNTEAFF. The CDR3 DNA sequence: TGCGCCAGCGTCCCCCATTCAGGTCGGGGGAACACTGAAGCTTTCTTT.

There are many counts of this clone. The V and J genes are TRBV28 and TRBJ2-2; D may be TRBD1 (5 bases). The CDR3 contains 13 residues. Germline V gene sequence: CDR1 MDHEN, CDR2 SYDVKM. Trimming left V 6 bases short and J 2 bases short, with 7 bases between. CDR3 coding DNA: TGTGCCAGCAGGGACACCAACACCGGGGAGCTGTTTTTT. This codes for CASRDTNTGELFF. The variable domain in full, completed from reference TRBV28 and TRBJ2-2, reads DVKVTQSSRYLVKRTGEKVFLECVQDMDHENMFWYRQDPGLGLRLIYFSYDVKMKEKGDIPEGYSVSREKKERFSLILESASTNQTSMYLCASRDTNTGELFFGEGSRLTVL.

The chain links TRBV28 to TRBJ1-2; 9 positions match TRBD1. From germline, CDR1 is MDHEN and CDR2 SYDVKM. The CDR3 extends over 13 amino acids. Losses at the gene ends were 6 bases for V and 7 bases for J; bases not matched to a gene: 6. The CDR3 DNA reads TGTGCCAGCAGGCGGGACAGGGTTTTTGGCTACACCTTC. Protein product: CASRRDRVFGYTF.

The CDR3 sequence: CASSQGLAGLYQETQYF. Here the CDR3 DNA reads TGTGCCAGCAGCCAAGGACTAGCGGGGTTGTACCAAGAGACCCAGTACTTC. The J gene is TRBJ2-5, the V gene TRBV4-2, with 11 bases that match TRBD2. Germline V lookup: CDR1 LGHNA, CDR2 YNFKEQ. The CDR3 runs to 17 residues. After removal of 1 base from V and 0 bases from J, the junction contained 4 bases not matched to a gene.

This clone was detected only once. The rearrangement uses TRBV6-5 and TRBJ2-1, with D possibly being TRBD2 (6 bases). The V gene lost 5 bases and the J gene lost 7 bases, with 6 bases spanning the gap. The CDR3 is 11 amino acids. Per the germline V gene, CDR1 is MNHEY and CDR2 is SVGAGI. CDR3 sequence: CASSLANEQFF. CDR3 nucleotides: TGTGCCAGCAGTCTAGCGAATGAGCAGTTCTTC.

The chain links TRBV28 to TRBJ1-6, with D possibly matching TRBD1 (5 bases). Between the trimmed V and J ends, which lost 5 bases and 8 bases, there was a span of 13 bases. The CDR3 covers 14 residues. Germline values: CDR1 MDHEN, CDR2 SYDVKM. The CDR3 DNA follows: TGTGCCAGCAGTCGGGACTTAAATCATTCACCCCTCCACTTT. It translates to CASSRDLNHSPLHF.

The chain links TRBV21-1 to TRBJ2-7; TRBD2 is the table's D call and was not checked against the DNA. TRBV21-1 is listed as a pseudogene. CDR3 length: 17 amino acids. The CDR3 protein is CASSKEDTSGVSYEQYF. Written as DNA, the CDR3 is TGTGCCAGCAGCAAAGAGGACACTAGCGGAGTATCCTACGAGCAGTACTTC.